The next 8 T cell receptor beta chains were all read from a single sample in a study of cytomegalovirus exposure and HLA in healthy donors. The assay was immunoSEQ multiplex PCR, and TCRdb's table has in-frame clones only and misses some. This sample has 150,000 or so clones, with about 88% found just once. Sequencing input: PBMCs. All receptors derive from a woman aged 18-29 years in good health and CMV-seropositive.

The V and J genes are TRBV6-5 and TRBJ2-3; 8 positions agree with TRBD2. In germline, CDR1 is MNHEY, CDR2 SVGAGI. The trim removed 7 bases at V and 1 base at J, leaving 4 bases unmatched. The CDR3 runs to 14 residues. CDR3 in DNA: TGTGCCAGCACCGGGGGGGGACGCACAGATACGCAGTATTTT. This codes for CASTGGGRTDTQYF.

The rearrangement uses TRBV27 and TRBJ2-1; D might be TRBD2 (5 bases). CDR1 is MNHEY, CDR2 SMNVEV, per germline (reference sequence). Trimming took off 6 bases at V and 10 bases at J, with 10 bases between the two ends. The CDR3 loop spans 11 amino acids. This chain's CDR3 is CASSRGYEQFF. The CDR3 bases are TGTGCCAGCAGCCGAGGGTACGAGCAGTTCTTC.

The chain uses TRBV28 and TRBJ1-2, with D maybe TRBD1 (6 bases). There are 18 residues in the CDR3. Trimming removed 2 bases from V and 7 bases from J, with 26 bases in between. Germline values: CDR1 MDHEN, CDR2 SYDVKM. CDR3 sequence: CASSLVDYTGGRSGGYTF. CDR3 nucleotides: TGTGCCAGCAGTTTAGTTGATTATACCGGGGGGCGTTCGGGTGGCTACACCTTC.

V usage is TRBV7-6 and J usage is TRBJ2-7; 9 bases are shared with TRBD1. The CDR3 has 19 amino acids. V lost 1 base, J lost 4 bases, and 17 bases stayed unmatched. Germline-derived CDR1 and CDR2 are SGHVS and FNYEAQ. CDR3 sequence: CASSLEGVDRGRGAYEQYF. DNA of the CDR3: TGTGCCAGCAGCTTAGAGGGTGTGGACAGGGGCCGTGGGGCTTACGAGCAGTACTTC.

The chain carries TRBV19 and TRBJ1-6; D call uncertain. The CDR3 covers 15 residues. V gave up 8 bases and J gave up 2 bases, with 13 bases separating them. Germline CDR1 and CDR2: LNHDA and SQIVND (reference sequence). The CDR3 nucleotides read TGTGCCAGTGAAGGGAGCGGGGCCTATAATTCACCCCTCCACTTT. The encoded protein is CASEGSGAYNSPLHF.

The chain employs TRBV28 and TRBJ1-6; possibly TRBD1 for D (5 bases). The germline V gene encodes CDR1 MDHEN and CDR2 SYDVKM. Trimming shortened V by 5 bases and J by 7 bases, and 18 bases separated the two germline ends. CDR3 size: 16 residues. DNA for the CDR3: TGTGCCAGCAGTCCTAGGACACAGCCTGGGAATTCACCCCTCCACTTT. This translates into CASSPRTQPGNSPLHF.

J is TRBJ2-5 and V is TRBV5-1, with D possibly being TRBD1 (7 bases). The CDR3 contains 16 residues. Germline V gene sequence: CDR1 SGHRS, CDR2 YFSETQ. Trimming pared 4 bases from V and 5 bases from J, leaving 21 bases between. The DNA of the CDR3 is TGCGCCAGCAGCCCAGCGGCAGGGGGGATGGAGGAGACCCAGTACTTC. It yields the protein CASSPAAGGMEETQYF. Full variable domain (rest looked up from reference TRBV5-1 and TRBJ2-5): KAGVTQTPRYLIKTRGQQVTLSCSPISGHRSVSWYQQTPGQGLQFLFEYFSETQRNKGNFPGRFSGRQFSNSRSEMNVSTLELGDSALYLCASSPAAGGMEETQYFGPGTRLLVL.

The V call is TRBV27, the J call TRBJ2-1, with 9 nucleotides matching TRBD1. From germline, CDR1 is MNHEY and CDR2 SMNVEV (reference sequence). The CDR3 extends over 14 amino acids. The V segment lost 6 bases and the J segment 7 bases; nucleotides outside the gene matches: 7. This chain's CDR3 is CASSWDRVENEQFF. The DNA for the CDR3 is TGTGCCAGCAGCTGGGACAGGGTAGAGAATGAGCAGTTCTTC.